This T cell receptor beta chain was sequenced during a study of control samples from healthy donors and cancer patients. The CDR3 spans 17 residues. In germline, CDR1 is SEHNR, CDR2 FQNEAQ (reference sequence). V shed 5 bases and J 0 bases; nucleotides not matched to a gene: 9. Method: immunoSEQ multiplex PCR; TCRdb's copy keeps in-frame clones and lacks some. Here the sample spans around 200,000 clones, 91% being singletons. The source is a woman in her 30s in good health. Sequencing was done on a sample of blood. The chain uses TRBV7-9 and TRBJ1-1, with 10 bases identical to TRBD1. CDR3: CASSHPTGGLMNTEAFF. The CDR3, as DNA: TGTGCCAGCAGCCACCCGACAGGGGGCCTCATGAACACTGAAGCTTTCTTT.